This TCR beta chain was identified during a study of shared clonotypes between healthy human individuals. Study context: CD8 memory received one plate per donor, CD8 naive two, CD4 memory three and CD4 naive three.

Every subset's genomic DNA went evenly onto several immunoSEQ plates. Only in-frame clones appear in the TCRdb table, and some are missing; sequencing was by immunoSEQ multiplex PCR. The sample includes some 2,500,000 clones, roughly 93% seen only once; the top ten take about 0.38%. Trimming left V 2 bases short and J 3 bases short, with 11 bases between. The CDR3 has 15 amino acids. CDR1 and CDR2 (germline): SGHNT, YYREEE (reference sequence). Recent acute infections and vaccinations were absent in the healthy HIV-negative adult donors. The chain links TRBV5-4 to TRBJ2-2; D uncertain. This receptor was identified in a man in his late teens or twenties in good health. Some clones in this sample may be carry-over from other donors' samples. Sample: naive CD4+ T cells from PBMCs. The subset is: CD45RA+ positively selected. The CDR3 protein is CASSFNSRDTGELFF. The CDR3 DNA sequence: TGTGCCAGCAGCTTCAACTCACGGGACACCGGGGAGCTGTTTTTT.